This is a list of T cell receptor beta chains from one sample in a study of T cell responses to AZD1222 COVID-19 vaccine. TCRdb's table, derived via immunoSEQ multiplex PCR, lists solely in-frame clones and lacks some. The table has 100,000 to 150,000 clones, more than 85% seen once. Specimen: peripheral blood, collected 28 days after the second AZD1222 dose. The receptors here all came from an adult who received the AZD1222 COVID-19 vaccine. CDR3s include the opening cysteine and the closing phenylalanine or tryptophan. The D gene is left open where the match is weak. Clone size is shown for a subset of rows, as once, few, many or a class of expanded clone.

15,TRBJ1-5,-,TRBV27,-,TGTGCCAGCAGTCCTCGGGCCTTAGGCAATCAGCCCCAGCATTTT,CASSPRALGNQPQHF
15,TRBJ2-3,-,TRBV18,-,TGTGCCAGCTCACCACAGTTCAGTAACACAGATACGCAGTATTTT,CASSPQFSNTDTQYF
13,TRBJ1-2,-,TRBV12-3/TRBV12-4,-,TGTGCCAGCGCACGCGGGGGGAACTATGGCTACACCTTC,CASARGGNYGYTF
14,TRBJ1-3,-,TRBV4-1,TRBD1,TGCGCCAGCAGCCAAGGACAGGGATCGAACACCATATATTTT,CASSQGQGSNTIYF
12,TRBJ1-2,-,TRBV29-1,-,TGCAGCGTTGAGAGGGACACCTATGGCTACACCTTC,CSVERDTYGYTF
12,TRBJ1-2,-,TRBV2,-,TGTGCCAGCAGCGGGACAAGCTATGGCTACACCTTC,CASSGTSYGYTF
15,TRBJ1-3,-,TRBV7-2,-,TGTGCCAGCAGCCCAGGACCGGTCTCTGGAAACACCATATATTTT,CASSPGPVSGNTIYF
14,TRBJ2-2,-,TRBV29-1,-,TGCAGCGTCTCCGGGACGGTGAACACCGGGGAGCTGTTTTTT,CSVSGTVNTGELFF
14,TRBJ1-1,-,TRBV29-1,-,TGCAGCGTCCTCCTAGGGGACGGAGGCACTGAAGCTTTCTTT,CSVLLGDGGTEAFF
15,TRBJ2-5,few,TRBV7-3,-,TGTGCCAGCAGCTTAACGGGGCTAGCTCAAGAGACCCAGTACTTC,CASSLTGLAQETQYF
15,TRBJ1-2,-,TRBV24-1,TRBD1,TGTGCCACCAGTGATAGGACAGGGGGCGTCTATGGCTACACCTTC,CATSDRTGGVYGYTF
14,TRBJ1-2,-,TRBV11-3,TRBD1,TGTGCCAGCAGCTTATCGGACAGGGGAGGGGGCTACACCTTC,CASSLSDRGGGYTF
13,TRBJ1-2,once,TRBV2,-,TGTGCCAGCAGTGAACCGATAATAAAGGGCTACACCTTC,CASSEPIIKGYTF
15,TRBJ1-2,-,TRBV19,-,TGTGCCAGTACCCCTTCCCCGGATGGGCGCTATGGCTACACCTTC,CASTPSPDGRYGYTF
15,TRBJ1-5,-,TRBV30,-,TGTGCCTGGAGTGTCAGAACAGGGAACAATCAGCCCCAGCATTTT,CAWSVRTGNNQPQHF